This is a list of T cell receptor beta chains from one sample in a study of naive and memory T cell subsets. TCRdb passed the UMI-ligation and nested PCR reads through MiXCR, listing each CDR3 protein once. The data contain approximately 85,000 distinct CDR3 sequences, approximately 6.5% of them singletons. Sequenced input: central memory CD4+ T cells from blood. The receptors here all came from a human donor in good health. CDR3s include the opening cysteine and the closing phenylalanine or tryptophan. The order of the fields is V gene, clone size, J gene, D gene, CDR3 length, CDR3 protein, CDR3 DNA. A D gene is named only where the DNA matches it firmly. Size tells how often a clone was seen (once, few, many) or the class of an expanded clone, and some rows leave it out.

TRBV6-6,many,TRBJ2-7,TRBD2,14,CASSYYPGRYEQYF,TGTGCCAGCAGTTACTATCCCGGGAGGTACGAGCAGTACTTC
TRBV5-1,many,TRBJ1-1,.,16,CASSLGFGGMNTEAFF,TGCGCCAGCAGCTTGGGTTTCGGGGGGATGAACACTGAAGCTTTCTTT
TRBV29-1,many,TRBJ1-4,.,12,CSVSSRGEKLFF,TGCAGCGTTAGCTCGCGGGGTGAAAAACTGTTTTTT
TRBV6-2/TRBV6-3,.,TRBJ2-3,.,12,CASRPDTPTQYF,TGTGCCAGCAGACCGGACACCCCGACGCAGTATTTT
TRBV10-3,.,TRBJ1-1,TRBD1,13,CAISEARGDGAFF,TGTGCCATCAGTGAGGCCAGGGGGGATGGAGCTTTCTTT
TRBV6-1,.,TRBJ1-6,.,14,CASSSGRNNSPLHF,TGTGCCAGCAGTTCGGGACGGAATAATTCACCCCTCCACTTT
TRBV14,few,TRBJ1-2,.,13,CASSHSRSYGYTF,TGTGCCAGCAGCCATTCCAGGTCCTATGGCTACACCTTC
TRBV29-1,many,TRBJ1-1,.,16,CSVEDRWSGAKPEAFF,TGCAGCGTTGAAGATCGCTGGTCGGGGGCGAAGCCTGAAGCTTTCTTT
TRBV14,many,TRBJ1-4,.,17,CASSQEEGFVTNEKLFF,TGTGCCAGCAGCCAAGAGGAGGGATTCGTAACTAATGAAAAACTGTTTTTT
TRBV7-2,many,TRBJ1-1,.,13,CASSSTGINTEFF,TGTGCCAGCAGCTCTACAGGGATTAACACTGAATTCTTT
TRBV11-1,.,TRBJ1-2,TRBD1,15,CASSTWTGGNYGYTF,TGTGCCAGCAGCACTTGGACAGGGGGGAACTATGGCTACACCTTC
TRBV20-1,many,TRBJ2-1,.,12,CSVVAGQNEQFF,TGCAGTGTGGTAGCGGGACAGAATGAGCAGTTCTTC
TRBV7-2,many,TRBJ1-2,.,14,CASSLVVGADGYTF,TGTGCCAGCAGCTTAGTCGTTGGCGCTGATGGCTACACCTTC
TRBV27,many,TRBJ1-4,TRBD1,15,CASSGQGALSEKLFF,TGTGCCAGCAGCGGACAGGGGGCGCTAAGTGAAAAACTGTTTTTT
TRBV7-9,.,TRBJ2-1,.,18,CASSLVGGRGMRDPEQFF,TGTGCCAGCAGCTTAGTAGGGGGACGGGGGATGAGGGACCCGGAGCAGTTCTTC
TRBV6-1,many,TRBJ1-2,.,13,CASSSIGSEGYTF,TGTGCCAGCAGTTCAATTGGATCAGAGGGCTACACCTTC
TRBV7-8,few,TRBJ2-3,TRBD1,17,CASSLLGDRVGTDTQYF,TGTGCCAGCAGCTTACTAGGCGACAGGGTGGGCACAGATACGCAGTATTTT
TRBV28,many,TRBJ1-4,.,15,CASSSNNAGSEKLFF,TGTGCCAGCAGTTCGAACAACGCCGGGAGTGAAAAACTGTTTTTT
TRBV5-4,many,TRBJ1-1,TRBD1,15,CASSLADRQGGQAFF,TGTGCCAGCAGCTTGGCGGACAGGCAAGGCGGACAAGCTTTCTTT
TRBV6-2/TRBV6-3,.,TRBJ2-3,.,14,CANSYAGTSNTQYF,TGTGCCAACAGTTACGCCGGGACTTCTAATACGCAGTATTTT
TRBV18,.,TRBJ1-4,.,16,CASSPTQGRRNEKLFF,TGTGCCAGCTCACCTACTCAGGGAAGACGTAATGAAAAACTGTTTTTT
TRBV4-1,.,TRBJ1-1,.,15,CASSQDPAGVPEAFF,TGCGCCAGCAGCCAAGATCCTGCAGGGGTCCCTGAAGCTTTCTTT
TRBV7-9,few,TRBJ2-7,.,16,CASSLVGDGRSYEQYF,TGTGCCAGCAGCTTAGTAGGGGACGGAAGAAGCTACGAGCAGTACTTC
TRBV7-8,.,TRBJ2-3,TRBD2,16,CASSLKPAGTADTQYF,TGTGCCAGCAGCTTAAAACCAGCGGGGACGGCAGATACGCAGTATTTT
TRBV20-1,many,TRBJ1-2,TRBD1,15,CSARVGGQGIYGYTF,TGCAGTGCTAGGGTGGGGGGACAGGGGATTTATGGCTACACCTTC
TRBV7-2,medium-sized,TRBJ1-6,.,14,CASSLKALNSPLHF,TGTGCCAGCAGCTTAAAGGCTCTCAATTCACCCCTCCACTTT
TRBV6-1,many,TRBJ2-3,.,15,CASSTSVSSTDTQYF,TGTGCCAGCAGCACAAGCGTTTCTAGCACAGATACGCAGTATTTT
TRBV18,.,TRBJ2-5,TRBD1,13,CASSRGQTETQYF,TGTGCCAGCTCACGGGGACAGACAGAGACCCAGTACTTC
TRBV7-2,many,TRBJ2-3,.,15,CASSSLLPNTDTQYF,TGTGCCAGCAGCTCGCTGCTACCGAACACAGATACGCAGTATTTT
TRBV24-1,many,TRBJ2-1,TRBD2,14,CATNAGLPGGEQFF,TGTGCCACCAACGCCGGACTCCCGGGGGGAGAGCAGTTCTTC
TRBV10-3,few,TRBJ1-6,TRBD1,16,CAISEPGDRVSSPLHF,TGTGCCATCAGTGAGCCGGGAGACAGGGTTAGTTCACCCCTCCACTTT
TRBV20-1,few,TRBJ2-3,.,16,CSARVSRGAHPDTQYF,TGCAGTGCTAGAGTCTCAAGGGGGGCCCACCCAGATACGCAGTATTTT
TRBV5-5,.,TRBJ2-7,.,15,CASSSSWDMGYDQYF,TGTGCCAGCAGCTCCTCGTGGGATATGGGCTACGACCAGTACTTC
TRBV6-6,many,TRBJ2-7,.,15,CASSYSAIGGYEQYF,TGTGCCAGCAGTTACTCGGCTATAGGGGGCTACGAGCAGTACTTC
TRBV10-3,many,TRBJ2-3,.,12,CAIGGTTDTQYF,TGTGCCATCGGAGGGACCACAGATACGCAGTATTTT
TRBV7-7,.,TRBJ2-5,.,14,CASSLAGHGETQYF,TGTGCCAGCAGCTTAGCCGGTCATGGGGAGACCCAGTACTTC
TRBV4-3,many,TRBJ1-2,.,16,CASSQGGGVGDYGYTF,TGCGCCAGCAGCCAAGGGGGAGGGGTAGGGGACTATGGCTACACCTTC
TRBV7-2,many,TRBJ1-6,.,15,CASSFGRPGDSPLHF,TGTGCCAGCAGCTTCGGGCGGCCCGGGGATTCACCCCTCCACTTT
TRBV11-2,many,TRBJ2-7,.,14,CASSPKQVRHEQYF,TGTGCCAGCAGCCCCAAACAGGTTCGGCACGAGCAGTACTTC
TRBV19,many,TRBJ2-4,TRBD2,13,CASKASGGNIQYF,TGTGCCAGTAAGGCTAGCGGGGGAAACATTCAGTACTTC
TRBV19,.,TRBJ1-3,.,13,CASKANAGNTIYF,TGTGCCAGTAAAGCAAATGCTGGAAACACCATATATTTT
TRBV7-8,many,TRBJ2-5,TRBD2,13,CASSLSGARAQYF,TGTGCCAGCAGCCTTAGCGGGGCAAGGGCCCAGTACTTC
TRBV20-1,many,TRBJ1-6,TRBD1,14,CSAQTGIYNSPLHF,TGCAGTGCCCAGACAGGGATTTATAATTCACCCCTCCACTTT
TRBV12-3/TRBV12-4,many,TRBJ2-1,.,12,CASSLELGQQFF,TGTGCCAGCAGTTTAGAATTGGGGCAGCAGTTCTTC
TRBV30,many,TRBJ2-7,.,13,CAWSSGPKPEQYF,TGTGCCTGGAGTTCCGGCCCCAAGCCCGAGCAGTACTTC
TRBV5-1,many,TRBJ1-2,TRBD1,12,CASRDLQGDYTF,TGCGCCAGCAGGGACCTACAGGGGGACTACACCTTC
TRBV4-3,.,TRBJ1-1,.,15,CASSQDIPSLQGAFF,TGCGCCAGCAGCCAAGATATCCCCTCCCTTCAGGGAGCTTTCTTT
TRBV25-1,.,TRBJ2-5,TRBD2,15,CASSRSGGGQETQYF,TGTGCCAGCAGTCGTAGCGGGGGGGGGCAAGAGACCCAGTACTTC
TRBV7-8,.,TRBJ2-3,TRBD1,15,CASSLPTGGAGREYF,TGTGCCAGCAGCTTGCCGACAGGGGGCGCGGGGAGAGAATATTTT
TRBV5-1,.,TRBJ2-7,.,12,CASSGSSYEQYF,TGCGCCAGCAGTGGGAGCTCCTACGAGCAGTACTTC
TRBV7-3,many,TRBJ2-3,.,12,CASSAGADTQYF,TGTGCCAGCAGCGCAGGTGCAGATACGCAGTATTTT
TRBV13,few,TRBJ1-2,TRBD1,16,CASSHDETGVGDGYTF,TGTGCCAGCAGCCACGACGAGACAGGGGTCGGGGATGGCTACACCTTC
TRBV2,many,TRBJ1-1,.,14,CASSSKSTGSEAFF,TGTGCCAGCAGTTCAAAATCGACGGGGTCTGAAGCTTTCTTT
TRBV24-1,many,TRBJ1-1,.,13,CATSVPGSTEAFF,TGTGCCACCAGTGTCCCGGGTAGCACTGAAGCTTTCTTT
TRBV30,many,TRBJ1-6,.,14,CAWSRSREFSPLHF,TGTGCCTGGAGTCGGAGCAGGGAATTTTCACCCCTCCACTTT
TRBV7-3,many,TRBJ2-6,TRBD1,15,CASSLQGAGANVLTF,TGTGCCAGCAGCCTACAGGGGGCTGGGGCCAACGTCCTGACTTTC
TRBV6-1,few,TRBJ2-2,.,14,CASCLTRSTGELFF,TGTGCCAGCTGCCTCACCCGGTCCACCGGGGAGCTGTTTTTT